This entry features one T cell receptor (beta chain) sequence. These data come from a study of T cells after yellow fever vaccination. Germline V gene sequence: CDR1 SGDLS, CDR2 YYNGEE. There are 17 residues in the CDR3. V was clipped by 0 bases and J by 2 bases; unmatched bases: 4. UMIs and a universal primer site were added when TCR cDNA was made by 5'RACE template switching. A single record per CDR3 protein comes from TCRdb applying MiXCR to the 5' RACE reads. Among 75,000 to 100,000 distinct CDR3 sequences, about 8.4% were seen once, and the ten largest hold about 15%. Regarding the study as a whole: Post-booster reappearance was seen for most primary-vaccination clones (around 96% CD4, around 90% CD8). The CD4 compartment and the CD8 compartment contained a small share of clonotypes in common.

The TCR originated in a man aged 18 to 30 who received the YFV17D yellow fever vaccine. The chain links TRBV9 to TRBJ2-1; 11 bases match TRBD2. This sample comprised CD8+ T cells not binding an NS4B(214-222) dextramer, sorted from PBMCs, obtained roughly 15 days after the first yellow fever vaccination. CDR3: CASSVGASGGPYNEQFF. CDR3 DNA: TGTGCCAGCAGCGTAGGCGCTAGCGGGGGGCCCTACAATGAGCAGTTCTTC.